Presented here are 9 T cell receptor beta chains from one specimen sequenced in a study of T cell responses to AZD1222 COVID-19 vaccine. The method was immunoSEQ multiplex PCR; TCRdb's version includes in-frame clones alone and lacks a portion of them. Of approximately 120,000 clones listed, about nine tenths are singletons. The sample consisted of peripheral blood, taken on day 0 of AZD1222 vaccination. The receptor source for this set is an adult in good health.

This rearrangement joins TRBV10-3 to TRBJ1-1; 7 bases agree with TRBD1. The V gene end was trimmed by 6 bases and the J gene end by 8 bases; junction bases not matched to a gene: 12. Germline V gene lookup returns CDR1 ENHRY and CDR2 SYGVKD. This CDR3 contains 14 residues. The CDR3 region is CAISPPQTGAEAFF. The CDR3 nucleotides read TGTGCCATCAGCCCTCCTCAAACAGGGGCCGAAGCTTTCTTT.

This chain links TRBV15 with TRBJ1-5, with D possibly being TRBD1 (6 bases). Germline CDR1 is LNHNV and CDR2 is YYDKDF (reference sequence). V gave up 0 bases and J gave up 3 bases, with 9 bases separating them. The CDR3 is 15 residues long. CDR3 loop: CATSRDGQFNQPQHF. The CDR3, as DNA: TGTGCCACCAGCAGAGATGGACAGTTCAATCAGCCCCAGCATTTT.

V and J are TRBV15 and TRBJ2-5; TRBD2 agrees at 11 bases. The germline V gene has CDR1 LNHNV and CDR2 YYDKDF (reference sequence). The ends lost 2 bases at V and 5 bases at J; junction bases unmatched: 4. CDR3 size: 15 residues. The CDR3, as DNA: TGTGCCACCAGCAGAAGACTAGCGGGGCCGGAGACCCAGTACTTC. It codes for CATSRRLAGPETQYF. Supplemented by reference TRBV15 and TRBJ2-5, the full variable domain reads DAMVIQNPRYQVTQFGKPVTLSCSQTLNHNVMYWYQQKSSQAPKLLFHYYDKDFNNEADTPDNFQSRRPNTSFCFLDIRSPGLGDTAMYLCATSRRLAGPETQYFGPGTRLLVL.

The gene calls are TRBV10-3 and TRBJ1-1; the D is unclear. V lost 5 bases to trimming and J lost 6 bases, with 16 bases between them. The CDR3 length is 14 residues. The germline gives CDR1 ENHRY, CDR2 SYGVKD. CDR3 sequence (DNA): TGTGCCATCAGTAACGAACTAAGAGGCGCTGAAGCTTTCTTT. Translation gives CAISNELRGAEAFF.

V usage is TRBV25-1 and J usage is TRBJ2-1, with 9 bases matching TRBD1. Germline values: CDR1 MGHDK, CDR2 SYGVNS. The CDR3 consists of 15 residues. The junction had 8 bases not matched to a gene; V was cut back by 5 bases and J by 6 bases. CDR3 bases: TGTGCCAGCAGTCATCCGGGACAGGGCCTCAATGAGCAGTTCTTC. Residues: CASSHPGQGLNEQFF.

The genes are TRBV7-2 and TRBJ1-5, with D tentatively TRBD1 (6 bases). Looked up from germline, CDR1 is SGHTA and CDR2 is FQGNSA. The CDR3 contains 14 residues. Trimming took off 5 bases at V and 7 bases at J, with 15 bases between the two ends. The DNA for the CDR3 is TGTGCCAGCAGCCCAACCCCAGGGGTACAGCCCCAGCATTTT. Amino acid sequence: CASSPTPGVQPQHF.

The chain is built from TRBV7-3 and TRBJ2-3; TRBD2 agrees at 10 bases. The CDR3 is 16 amino acids. The germline CDR1 and CDR2 sequences are SGHTA and FQGTGA. The V and J ends lost 3 bases and 4 bases, in that order; junction bases with no gene match: 7. CDR3 DNA sequence: TGTGCCAGCAGCTTCGCTAGCGGGAGAGTAGCAGATACGCAGTATTTT. Its protein is CASSFASGRVADTQYF. Complete variable domain (other parts from reference TRBV7-3 and TRBJ2-3): GAGVSQTPSNKVTEKGKYVELRCDPISGHTALYWYRQSLGQGPEFLIYFQGTGAADDSGLPNDRFFAVRPEGSVSTLKIQRTERGDSAVYLCASSFASGRVADTQYFGPGTRLTVL.

This clone showed up just once. The chain links TRBV6-4 to TRBJ2-3, with 8 bases lining up with TRBD2. The CDR3 runs 16 residues. Germline lookup yields CDR1 MRHNA and CDR2 SNTAGT. J was trimmed by 5 bases and V by 2 bases; bases with no gene match: 9. CDR3 region: CASSDSLAGDIDTQYF. As DNA, the CDR3 is TGTGCCAGCAGTGACAGCCTAGCGGGCGATATAGATACGCAGTATTTT.

Only a few counts were recorded for this clone. The chain is built from TRBV4-1 and TRBJ2-7; 8 positions match TRBD1. The junction had 10 bases not matched to a gene; V was cut back by 2 bases and J by 7 bases. This CDR3 comprises 15 residues. Germline lookup yields CDR1 MGHRA and CDR2 YSYEKL. CDR3 nucleotide sequence: TGCGCCAGCAGCCAATCCGGGACAGGAGTTTCTGAGCAGTACTTC. Translation gives CASSQSGTGVSEQYF.